Below, 5 T cell receptor beta chains from the same sample are listed, as sequenced in a study of shared clonotypes between healthy human individuals. TCRdb keeps only in-frame clones here, not all; method: immunoSEQ multiplex PCR. The table records 950,000 to 1,100,000 clones, approximately 72% of them present only once. Sample: memory CD4+ T cells sorted from blood. As for subset: CD45RA-negative fraction. The origin of the receptors is a man younger than 35 in good health.

The chain links TRBV10-3 to TRBJ2-7; the match to TRBD2 covers 16 bases. V trimming: 10 bases; J trimming: 0 bases; junction bases outside the gene matches: 9. Per the germline V gene, CDR1 is ENHRY and CDR2 is SYGVKD. CDR3 length: 17 residues. CDR3 protein: CATNPGLAGGSSYEQYF. The CDR3, as DNA: TGTGCCACAAATCCGGGACTAGCGGGAGGGAGCTCCTACGAGCAGTACTTC.

The chain combines TRBV7-3 with TRBJ2-3; a possible D gene is TRBD2 (6 bases). CDR1 SGHTA and CDR2 FQGTGA come from the germline V gene. The CDR3 runs 16 residues. V lost 2 bases and J lost 3, with 15 bases in between. CDR3 bases: TGTGCCAGCAGCTTAGATTCCGGGGGAAAGACAGATACGCAGTATTTT. Translation gives CASSLDSGGKTDTQYF.

V and J are TRBV4-2 and TRBJ2-3, with D possibly matching TRBD2 (6 bases). Deletions cut 4 bases from V and 5 bases from J, with 19 bases between. This CDR3 region has 16 residues. The V gene's germline CDR1 is LGHNA and CDR2 YNFKEQ. CDR3 amino acids: CASSPRTGGALDTQYF. In DNA, the CDR3 is TGTGCCAGCAGCCCGCGAACGGGCGGGGCATTAGATACGCAGTATTTT.

The rearrangement joins TRBV6-5 to TRBJ2-3, with 10 bases aligning to TRBD2. With V trimmed by 6 bases and J by 6 bases, 9 bases remained unmatched. The CDR3 consists of 15 residues. Germline values: CDR1 MNHEY, CDR2 SVGAGI. In DNA, the CDR3 is TGTGCCAGCAGCTACGCCGCTAGCGGGAGTGATACGCAGTATTTT. It encodes CASSYAASGSDTQYF.

This clone was observed many times. The chain couples TRBV28 to TRBJ1-5, with D perhaps TRBD1 (5 bases). CDR1 MDHEN and CDR2 SYDVKM come from the germline V gene. The length of the CDR3 is 14 residues. V was cut by 8 bases and J by 5 bases, with 16 bases left in between. For the CDR3, the DNA is TGTGCCAGCGCCCCCGGGACGGGGGATCAGCCCCAGCATTTT. Protein product: CASAPGTGDQPQHF.